This T cell receptor (beta chain) was profiled in a study of tumor-infiltrating lymphocytes in localized non-small cell lung cancer. Clones were read by immunoSEQ multiplex PCR, and TCRdb kept only the in-frame ones, dropping some. The sample has about 12,000 clones, about 76% seen once; the top ten hold roughly 17%. Sequenced material: uninvolved lung tissue not adjacent to the tumor. The clonotype comes from a human donor with non-small cell lung cancer.

Here the CDR3 DNA reads TGTGCCTGGACTCCTGGGGTTGTGGCCGGGGAGCTGTTTTTT. Translating gives CAWTPGVVAGELFF. The chain employs TRBV30 and TRBJ2-2; D gene ambiguous. CDR1 and CDR2 from the germline V gene are GTSNPN and SVGIG (reference sequence). V was clipped by 4 bases and J by 6 bases, with 15 bases between them. The CDR3 spans 14 residues.